The 8 T cell receptor beta chains listed next were all sequenced from one sample in a study of shared clonotypes between healthy human individuals. Using immunoSEQ multiplex PCR, the repertoire was profiled, and TCRdb retains in-frame clones only, with some absent. Of over 850,000 clones in the sample, more than 75% were seen once. Sequenced material: memory CD4+ T cells from PBMCs. Sample subset: CD45RA-negative fraction. The receptors were gathered from a man between 18 and 35 years old in good health. Some clones in this sample may be carry-over from other donors' samples.

This clone was seen more than once but under ten times. This chain joins TRBV4-2 and TRBJ2-1; 12 nucleotides line up with TRBD2. Germline-derived CDR1 and CDR2 are LGHNA and YNFKEQ. This CDR3 has 15 residues. V shed 4 bases and J 5 bases; nucleotides not matched to a gene: 3. CDR3 loop: CASSPWTSGNNEQFF. For the CDR3, the DNA is TGTGCCAGCAGCCCCTGGACTAGCGGGAACAATGAGCAGTTCTTC.

CDR3 nucleotides: TGTGCCAGTAGTACCCCCTGGGGGGCTGGGGCCAACGTCCTGACTTTC. Protein: CASSTPWGAGANVLTF. The chain is built from TRBV19 and TRBJ2-6, with a weak D call TRBD2 (6 bases). The CDR3 loop spans 16 amino acids. Trimming pared 4 bases from V and 2 bases from J, leaving 12 bases between. Germline V gene data show CDR1 as LNHDA and CDR2 as SQIVND (reference sequence).

This sequence joins TRBV5-1 and TRBJ2-2; TRBD2 is a possible D gene (5 bases). CDR1 SGHRS and CDR2 YFSETQ come from the germline V gene. The CDR3 covers 16 residues. Trimming stripped 0 bases from V and 1 base from J, with 10 bases between. The CDR3 DNA reads as TGCGCCAGCAGCTTGGGGATCGGGGTGAACACCGGGGAGCTGTTTTTT. This codes for CASSLGIGVNTGELFF.

The chain employs TRBV28 and TRBJ2-1; D is ambiguous. Trimming removed 4 bases from V and 3 bases from J, with 10 bases in between. Germline CDR1 is MDHEN and CDR2 is SYDVKM. The CDR3 is 14 residues long. CDR3 protein: CASSSPPIYNEQFF. CDR3 in DNA: TGTGCCAGCAGTTCACCCCCAATCTACAATGAGCAGTTCTTC.

This clone was counted only a few times. CDR3 nucleotides: TGCAGCGTAAAACAGGGACTGAACACTGAAGCTTTCTTT. Translated, it gives CSVKQGLNTEAFF. This rearrangement joins TRBV29-1 to TRBJ1-1; a possible D gene is TRBD1 (6 bases). CDR1 SQVTM and CDR2 ANQGSEA come from the germline V gene. CDR3 length equals 13 residues. V dropped 6 bases and J dropped 0 bases, with 11 bases sitting between them.

This chain uses TRBV29-1 with TRBJ1-6; D unresolved. V was cut by 5 bases and J by 4 bases, with 12 bases left in between. There are 14 residues in the CDR3. Per germline, CDR1 SQVTM and CDR2 ANQGSEA. In DNA form, the CDR3 reads TGCAGCGTTCTCGCAGGAGATTATAATTCACCCCTCCACTTT. Its protein is CSVLAGDYNSPLHF.

This clone came up a few times. The genes are TRBV16 and TRBJ1-2, with a weak D call TRBD1 (5 bases). Germline V lookup: CDR1 KGHSY, CDR2 FQNENV. The CDR3 consists of 13 residues. V gave up 0 bases and J gave up 7 bases, with 9 bases separating them. The CDR3 is CASSQSGRGGYTF. In DNA, the CDR3 is TGTGCCAGCAGCCAATCGGGGCGGGGTGGCTACACCTTC.

In its sample, this clone was seen a few times. V gene TRBV5-1 combines with J gene TRBJ2-1; TRBD2 is a possible D gene (5 bases). Trimming took off 4 bases at V and 6 bases at J, with 11 bases between the two ends. The germline V gene encodes CDR1 SGHRS and CDR2 YFSETQ. CDR3 length: 13 residues. The CDR3 reads CASSQFGGNEQFF. The CDR3 DNA sequence: TGCGCCAGCAGCCAATTCGGAGGCAATGAGCAGTTCTTC.